The following is a T cell receptor (beta chain) sequence with its context. Its antigen remains undetermined. There are no base qualities to consult, and no much larger clone falls within one base. The sample's time point, from its label and the paper: about 28 days (+/-7) after the second vaccine dose. AZD1222 recipients given second doses at about 4 weeks or at about 12 weeks were pooled, since spike-specific TCR depth and breadth were not found to differ between the two schedules. The vaccinee samples were drawn from two UK trials, COV001 and COV002, one of which was a single-blind randomized controlled phase 2/3 trial testing AZD1222 (ChAdOx1 nCoV-19) in healthy adults. For TCRbeta chain sequencing, PBMC samples from trial participants were taken at day 0 and at day 28 after the second dose. The CDR3 regions of human TCRbeta chains were analyzed by immunosequencing. Under the source paper's analysis protocol: Repertoire TCRs were matched against a reference library of SARS-CoV-2-specific TCRs generated with the MIRA antigen-specificity platform. Breadth was defined as the fraction of unique TCRs that were SARS-CoV-2-associated, and depth was defined as the fraction of total T cells that were SARS-CoV-2-associated. Using the MIRA data, every spike-specific TCR was mapped to the spike region that the TCR reacted to and assigned to either a CD4 or a CD8 class. Log10-transformed breadth and depth values were compared by one-way ANOVA with Sidak's multiple comparisons tests. The table was pulled from immuneACCESS by TCRdb, which kept in-frame rearrangements only. Such tables lose some clones; where checked, under half of the loss comes from unresolved V genes, and the rest has no known cause. V and J calls and clone size come straight from that table; D and trimming were deduced from the DNA. The sample table contains around 99,000 clones; only one count was recorded for 92% of them. The top ten constitute roughly 8.9% of the sample.

Taken from cysteine to phenylalanine, the CDR3 has 17 residues. The CDR3 DNA has 51 bases and is translated from base 1. Relative to germline, V is 5 bases shorter and J is 0 bases shorter, with 19 bases between their ends. Via the germline V gene, CDR1 is SNHLY and CDR2 FYNNEI. The sample originates from a study of T cell responses to AZD1222 COVID-19 vaccine (dated by TCRdb to the early 2020s). At the level of the whole study: TCR sequencing covered some 240 trial participants: 200 to 220 given two doses of AZD1222 and approximately 26 given two doses of MenACWY control vaccine. Trial participants were enrolled by age into subgroups of 18-55, 56-69 and 70-plus years, and roughly 160, 29 and 62 TCR-sequenced participants, respectively, were included in these subgroups.

The paper's findings and limits, for the study overall: After two AZD1222 doses, spike-specific TCR breadth and depth were significantly higher than at day 0 and than in MenACWY recipients. CD4 TCRs associated with the vaccine covered the entire spike protein, and the dominant responses were in regions 160-218 and 743-854. The 56-69-year group was small, and its depth increase did not reach significance, likely because of low power. Most participants were white British and females outnumbered males, and the authors suggested that clonal diversity may have been underestimated. Nearly half of unique spike-specific TCRs reportedly recognized epitopes outside regions mutated in the B.1.351 and B.1.1.7 variants. Because no samples from the day 14 peak response were available, repertoires could be characterized only after the peak T cell response. Conclusions about previously exposed vaccinees were limited because only six AZD1222 recipients were SARS-CoV-2 seropositive at baseline.

The material sequenced was peripheral blood, taken 28 days after the second AZD1222 dose. The rearranged chain carries TRBV2 and TRBJ1-1, with a weak D call of TRBD1 (5 bases match). This receptor was taken from an adult who received the AZD1222 COVID-19 vaccine. The nucleotide sequence reads as follows: TGTGCCAGCAGTCATTATCCGGGACGGAATATGAACACTGAAGCTTTCTTT. Its amino acids are CASSHYPGRNMNTEAFF.